This T cell receptor (beta chain) appears in the sequencing data of a study of graft-versus-host responses after intestinal transplantation (dated by TCRdb to about 2021). In the study overall: The transplants that recipients received were multivisceral, liver-intestinal, or isolated intestinal. Anti-thymocyte globulin induction was given to all recipients, followed by maintenance tacrolimus and steroids for two to four years. Bulk TCR-beta CDR3 sequencing was used to track graft-versus-host and host-versus-graft alloreactive T cell clones in the graft, circulation and bone marrow after intestinal transplantation. Alloreactive clones were identified by sequencing pre-transplant mixed lymphocyte reaction products and comparing them with unstimulated pre-transplant donor and recipient T cells. Of the 20 to 25 intestinal transplant recipients enrolled in the cohort, one of whom was a retransplant, a few patients without pretransplant specimens were excluded. Donor T cell macrochimerism was defined as a peak of at least 4% donor T cells among recipient peripheral blood mononuclear cells. Rather than being sequenced by the commercial service, samples from three later patients were sequenced in-house on an Illumina MiSeq and processed with MiXCR.

What the work shows at the level of the full study, not this receptor alone: In the allografts of patients with donor T cell macrochimerism, GvH to HvG T cell clonal ratios were high. Early after transplant, declines in HvG clones were associated with peak levels of circulating GvH clones. GvH clones were detected in recipient bone marrow, and some appeared earlier in ileal mucosa or blood, consistent with an intestinal mucosal origin. Conclusions were limited by the relatively low number and heterogeneity of intestinal transplant patients.

Libraries were prepared through the immunoSEQ multiplex PCR assay. For most patients, genomic DNA was isolated with the Qiagen DNeasy Blood and Tissue Kit and shipped frozen to Adaptive Biotechnologies for TCR sequencing. For most patients, genomic DNA was subjected to high-throughput TCR-beta CDR3 sequencing by Adaptive Biotechnologies. Turning to the authors' computational methods: Adaptive's ImmunoSEQ software was the source of the TCR sequencing data for 15 to 20 patients, while three other patients were processed with MiXCR and VDJtools. CD4 versus CD8 sorting errors were corrected by removing sequences found in both subsets at a frequency ratio below 5:1. CDR3 nucleotide sequences shared by donor and recipient were removed because the origin of these sequences could not be assigned. To be classed as alloreactive, a clone needed at least 2-fold expansion over unstimulated cells and a minimum CFSE-low frequency of 0.002% (template counts) or 0.001% (read counts). A clone was considered mappable if detected in the sequenced pre-transplant spleen, lymph node, or MLR CFSE-low populations of the donor or recipient. Cumulative frequency of alloreactive clones was calculated as a percentage of all sequences weighted by copy number. This immuneACCESS table, as held by TCRdb, lists in-frame sequences with V and J called but not all clones. Of the missing ones, under half trace to an unresolved V gene in checked studies; the others have no known cause. The V and J calls and clone size come from that table; D and trimming were worked out from the DNA. This sample gives 90,000 to 120,000 clones in total; about 90% of them show up just once. The ten largest clones take up 0.9% of the sample.

As to this clone: Which antigen it targets is not known. Base qualities are not at hand, and no much larger clone is one base apart.

Including the terminal cysteine and phenylalanine, the CDR3 comprises 13 residues. The CDR3 DNA has 39 bases and is translated from base 1. At the junction V is shortened by 3 bases and J by 6 bases; bases outside the gene matches: 4. CDR1 and CDR2 (SEHNR, FQNEAQ) derive from the germline V gene (reference sequence). In the paper's terms, the time point label means: cells obtained before transplantation from donor or recipient. CD3+CD4+ and CD3+CD8+ populations were FACS-sorted from unstimulated pre-transplant donor and recipient cells taken from spleen or lymph nodes. Sequencing was performed on unstimulated CD4+ T cells sorted from spleen or lymph node cells, taken before intestinal transplant. The chain couples TRBV7-9 to TRBJ2-7; 8 bases in the junction line up with TRBD1. The sequence came from a human donor who received an intestinal transplant. For the CDR3, the sequence is CASSFIGQGEQYF. The DNA is as follows: TGTGCCAGCAGCTTTATTGGACAGGGCGAGCAGTACTTC.